These 30 T cell receptor beta chains share one sample of origin, sequenced in a study of PD-L1 blockade in urothelial cancer. Produced via immunoSEQ multiplex PCR; TCRdb's table is partial and in-frame only. The sample holds tens of thousands of clones, 90% seen once. Time point meaning: pretreatment peripheral blood. Sequencing used PBMCs, obtained around atezolizumab (anti-PD-L1) treatment. The receptors derive from a man aged 60 to 75 with urothelial cancer.

The chain carries TRBV2 and TRBJ1-5, with 7 bases lining up with TRBD1. The V gene's germline CDR1 is SNHLY and CDR2 FYNNEI. The CDR3 has 14 amino acids. Unmatched junction bases numbered 6, after V lost 5 bases and J lost 5 bases. CDR3 coding DNA: TGTGCCAGCAGTTTTGGGCAGGGGGATCAGCCCCAGCATTTT. Its translation is CASSFGQGDQPQHF.

V usage is TRBV7-2 and J usage is TRBJ2-2; maybe TRBD2 (6 bases). Germline V gene lookup returns CDR1 SGHTA and CDR2 FQGNSA. V was cut by 1 base and J by 3 bases, with 12 bases left in between. The CDR3 contains 16 residues. The CDR3 sequence: CASSLGPGDYTGELFF. CDR3 nucleotide sequence: TGTGCCAGCAGCTTAGGACCGGGAGATTACACCGGGGAGCTGTTTTTT.

The rearrangement joins TRBV4-3 to TRBJ2-1; TRBD2 matches at 8 bases. The CDR3 is 13 residues long. Unmatched junction bases numbered 4, after V lost 4 bases and J lost 8 bases. Germline values: CDR1 LGHNA, CDR2 YSLEER. The CDR3 spells CASSLGLADEQFF. The CDR3 DNA reads as TGCGCCAGCAGCCTCGGACTAGCCGATGAGCAGTTCTTC.

This chain connects TRBV29-1 to TRBJ2-5; 8 bases match TRBD1. CDR1 SQVTM and CDR2 ANQGSEA come from the germline V gene. This CDR3 spans 13 amino acids. Unmatched junction bases numbered 4, after V lost 2 bases and J lost 5 bases. The CDR3 nucleotides read TGCAGCGTTGAAAGGACAGGGTTTGAGACCCAGTACTTC. This codes for CSVERTGFETQYF.

This chain links TRBV19 with TRBJ1-4; 9 bases are a match to TRBD1. The germline V gene has CDR1 LNHDA and CDR2 SQIVND (reference sequence). There are 15 residues in the CDR3. V was pared by 2 bases and J by 4 bases, with 2 bases of the junction left unmatched. The CDR3 nucleotides read TGTGCCAGTAGTATAAAGGGACAGGGTAATGAAAAACTGTTTTTT. Translation: CASSIKGQGNEKLFF.

This chain links TRBV15 with TRBJ1-2; 7 bases align to TRBD1. CDR3 size: 17 residues. Germline V gene sequence: CDR1 LNHNV, CDR2 YYDKDF (reference sequence). Trimming took 1 base from V and 4 from J; bases not matched to a gene: 12. CDR3 region: CATSRGGASGTAYGYTF. In DNA, the CDR3 is TGTGCCACCAGCAGAGGGGGCGCATCCGGGACAGCCTATGGCTACACCTTC.

This clone was observed a few times. The gene calls are TRBV7-6 and TRBJ2-7; TRBD2 agrees at 8 bases. This CDR3 contains 14 residues. CDR1 is SGHVS and CDR2 is FNYEAQ in the germline V gene. Losses at the gene ends were 1 base for V and 3 bases for J; bases not matched to a gene: 2. CDR3 loop: CASSLGRGGYEQYF. The CDR3 nucleotides read TGTGCCAGCAGCTTAGGCCGGGGGGGCTACGAGCAGTACTTC.

The J gene is TRBJ1-6, the V gene TRBV19; D is ambiguous. Between the trimmed V and J ends, which lost 8 bases and 4 bases, there was a span of 9 bases. Germline CDR1 and CDR2: LNHDA and SQIVND (reference sequence). The CDR3 is 13 residues long. CDR3 residues: CASAERYNSPLHF. The CDR3 bases are TGTGCCAGTGCTGAACGGTATAATTCACCCCTCCACTTT.

The V and J genes are TRBV7-6 and TRBJ2-1; TRBD2 matches at 9 bases. There are 19 residues in the CDR3. Germline-derived CDR1 and CDR2 are SGHVS and FNYEAQ. V was clipped by 4 bases and J by 0 bases; unmatched bases: 13. CDR3 sequence reads: CASSSGVWAGGPSYNEQFF. CDR3 nucleotides: TGTGCCAGCAGCTCGGGGGTATGGGCGGGAGGGCCCTCCTACAATGAGCAGTTCTTC.

V is TRBV4-3 and J is TRBJ2-1; 9 positions agree with TRBD2. Germline assignment: CDR1 LGHNA and CDR2 YSLEER. The CDR3 extends over 15 amino acids. Unmatched junction bases numbered 6, after V lost 4 bases and J lost 5 bases. The DNA for the CDR3 is TGCGCCAGCAGCCCTGTAGCGGGAGTAAACAATGAGCAGTTCTTC. Translated, it gives CASSPVAGVNNEQFF.

The chain is built from TRBV5-1 and TRBJ1-6; D unresolved. Germline V gene sequence: CDR1 SGHRS, CDR2 YFSETQ. The ends were cut back, 1 base at V and 9 bases at J, with 14 bases in the middle. The CDR3 is 15 amino acids. The CDR3 coding sequence is TGCGCCAGCAGCTTGTTCGGGGAGGACGTTTCACCCCTCCACTTT. It is translated as CASSLFGEDVSPLHF.

This rearrangement joins TRBV2 to TRBJ1-1, with D maybe TRBD1 (5 bases). This CDR3 is built from 12 residues. V gave up 8 bases and J gave up 0 bases, with 7 bases separating them. The germline V gene has CDR1 SNHLY and CDR2 FYNNEI. DNA for the CDR3: TGTGCCAGCGACAGCATGAACACTGAAGCTTTCTTT. The encoded protein is CASDSMNTEAFF.

The chain employs TRBV5-1 and TRBJ2-7, with D perhaps matching TRBD2 (5 bases). Germline V gene lookup returns CDR1 SGHRS and CDR2 YFSETQ. The CDR3 loop spans 12 amino acids. The V end was cut by 4 bases, the J end by 5 bases, with 10 bases between. CDR3: CASSPPGDEQYF. The CDR3 nucleotides are TGCGCCAGCAGCCCCCCCGGGGACGAGCAGTACTTC.

The chain employs TRBV9 and TRBJ2-7; D gene ambiguous. Germline assignment: CDR1 SGDLS and CDR2 YYNGEE. V was cut by 4 bases and J by 5 bases, with 10 bases left in between. The length of the CDR3 is 12 residues. The CDR3 reads CASSNSRDEQYF. The DNA of the CDR3 is TGTGCCAGCAGCAACAGTCGAGACGAGCAGTACTTC.

V is TRBV10-1 and J is TRBJ2-3; D not resolved. The length of the CDR3 is 14 residues. Trimming cost V 6 bases and J 5 bases, with 15 bases left between them. The V gene's germline CDR1 is WNHNN and CDR2 SYGVQD (reference sequence). The CDR3 loop reads CASSPMSGQDTQYF. Here the CDR3 DNA reads TGCGCCAGCAGCCCCATGAGTGGGCAAGATACGCAGTATTTT.

V and J are TRBV10-3 and TRBJ1-1; D is ambiguous. With 0 bases removed from V and 1 base from J, the gap between germline ends came to 9 bases. Germline CDR1 and CDR2: ENHRY and SYGVKD. This CDR3 is built from 15 residues. In nucleotides, the CDR3 is TGTGCCATCAGTGAGTCGGGCCGAGCGAACACTGAAGCTTTCTTT. Residues: CAISESGRANTEAFF.

The chain recombines TRBV7-8 with TRBJ1-5, with D unresolved. Germline lookup yields CDR1 SGHVS and CDR2 FQNEAQ. The length of the CDR3 is 14 residues. V was cut by 5 bases and J by 3 bases, with 11 bases left in between. The CDR3 loop reads CASSGRRDNQPQHF. In DNA form, the CDR3 reads TGTGCCAGCAGCGGACGACGGGACAATCAGCCCCAGCATTTT.

Only a few counts were recorded for this clone. The chain combines TRBV7-2 with TRBJ1-6; TRBD1 aligns across 8 bases. CDR3 length equals 14 residues. The V gene's germline CDR1 is SGHTA and CDR2 FQGNSA. After removal of 4 bases from V and 10 bases from J, the junction contained 6 bases not matched to a gene. This chain's CDR3 is CASSSRGRRSPLHF. The CDR3 DNA sequence: TGTGCCAGCAGCTCCAGGGGGCGCAGGTCACCCCTCCACTTT. The full variable domain, in which reference TRBV7-2 and TRBJ1-6 provide the parts outside the CDR3, is GAGVSQSPSNKVTEKGKDVELRCDPISGHTALYWYRQSLGQGLEFLIYFQGNSAPDKSGLPSDRFSAERTGGSVSTLTIQRTQQEDSAVYLCASSSRGRRSPLHFGNGTRLTVT.

The chain carries TRBV5-1 and TRBJ1-1, with TRBD1 as a possible D gene (5 bases). This CDR3 is 13 amino acids long. V lost 4 bases and J 2 bases, leaving 9 bases between the germline ends. The germline V gene encodes CDR1 SGHRS and CDR2 YFSETQ. CDR3: CASSIDSNTEAFF. CDR3 sequence (DNA): TGCGCCAGCAGCATCGACAGTAACACTGAAGCTTTCTTT.

The DNA of the CDR3 is TGCGCCAGCAGCGGCCGGGACAACAAGATGAATGAGCAGTTCTTC. This codes for CASSGRDNKMNEQFF. This chain links TRBV5-1 with TRBJ2-1; a weak D match, TRBD1 (6 bases). Deletions cut 4 bases from V and 7 bases from J, with 18 bases between. The CDR3 is made up of 15 amino acids. Per the germline V gene, CDR1 is SGHRS and CDR2 is YFSETQ.

Here the CDR3 DNA reads TGTGCCAGCAGCTTAAGGCGTGCGGGGGAAGGCGGGGAGCTGTTTTTT. This encodes CASSLRRAGEGGELFF. The chain carries TRBV7-2 and TRBJ2-2; TRBD2 aligns across 7 bases. In germline, CDR1 is SGHTA, CDR2 FQGNSA. This CDR3 has 16 residues. Trimming cost V 2 bases and J 7 bases; bases outside gene matches: 10.

The genes are TRBV27 and TRBJ2-5; D gene uncertain. V lost 2 bases and J 4 bases, leaving 11 bases between the germline ends. This CDR3 is 14 amino acids long. The germline V gene has CDR1 MNHEY and CDR2 SMNVEV (reference sequence). The CDR3 DNA reads TGTGCCAGCAGTTTAATGGGCAGGCGAGAGACCCAGTACTTC. It is translated as CASSLMGRRETQYF.

The chain links TRBV10-1 to TRBJ2-3, with 11 bases aligning to TRBD2. V lost 3 bases to trimming and J lost 2 bases; unmatched junction nucleotides: 4. Germline V gene lookup returns CDR1 WNHNN and CDR2 SYGVQD (reference sequence). This CDR3 has 16 amino acids. The CDR3 nucleotides read TGCGCCAGCAGTGATGGACTAGCGGGCCCCACAGATACGCAGTATTTT. Protein sequence: CASSDGLAGPTDTQYF.

In DNA, the CDR3 is TGTGCCAGCAGCCAAGATAGCGGGGGGTCTAGCACAGATACGCAGTATTTT. It encodes CASSQDSGGSSTDTQYF. The rearrangement uses TRBV4-2 and TRBJ2-3; 10 positions agree with TRBD2. Germline assignment: CDR1 LGHNA and CDR2 YNFKEQ. V lost 0 bases, J lost 0 bases, and 3 bases stayed unmatched. The CDR3 has 17 amino acids.

The chain links TRBV7-3 to TRBJ2-3, with a tentative D call TRBD1 (5 bases). Trimming took 6 bases from V and 4 from J, leaving 14 bases between them. The CDR3 is made up of 14 amino acids. Germline lookup yields CDR1 SGHTA and CDR2 FQGTGA. The CDR3 is CASSLGHTSDTQYF. In nucleotides, the CDR3 is TGTGCCAGCAGTCTAGGACACACTTCAGATACGCAGTATTTT.

The rearrangement uses TRBV13 and TRBJ2-3, with TRBD2 matching 9 bases. J gave up 1 base and V 4 bases, and 30 bases lay outside the gene matches. Germline CDR1 reads PRHDT; CDR2 reads FYEKMQ (reference sequence). The CDR3 loop spans 24 amino acids. The CDR3 DNA follows: TGTGCCAGCAGCTCCCGAGGGGGACTAGAGGAGCGGGGGGAGTCAAGTATTGGCACAGATACGCAGTATTTT. The encoded protein is CASSSRGGLEERGESSIGTDTQYF.

The rearrangement joins TRBV18 to TRBJ2-3, with D tentatively TRBD2 (5 bases). Germline loops: CDR1 KGHSH, CDR2 LQKENI. V lost 3 bases and J 9 bases, leaving 16 bases between the germline ends. The CDR3 length is 14 residues. The CDR3 here is CASSPRDLGWTQYF. Written as DNA, the CDR3 is TGTGCCAGCTCACCGAGGGATTTGGGATGGACGCAGTATTTT. The full variable domain, in which reference TRBV18 and TRBJ2-3 provide the parts outside the CDR3, is NAGVMQNPRHLVRRRGQEARLRCSPMKGHSHVYWYRQLPEEGLKFMVYLQKENIIDESGMPKERFSAEFPKEGPSILRIQQVVRGDSAAYFCASSPRDLGWTQYFGPGTRLTVL.

J is TRBJ2-5 and V is TRBV19; 7 bases line up with TRBD1. The CDR3 consists of 13 residues. Germline lookup yields CDR1 LNHDA and CDR2 SQIVND (reference sequence). The J segment lost 12 bases and the V segment lost 4 bases, leaving 11 bases of the junction unmatched. In DNA form, the CDR3 reads TGTGCCAGTAGTACGACGGGACAGATGGTCAAGTACTTC. Translation: CASSTTGQMVKYF.

This chain links TRBV5-4 with TRBJ2-3, with 7 bases fitting TRBD2. The CDR3 is 16 residues long. Germline V gene lookup returns CDR1 SGHNT and CDR2 YYREEE (reference sequence). V dropped 0 bases and J dropped 2; count of bases not matched to a gene: 6. In DNA form, the CDR3 reads TGTGCCAGCAGCTTGGTTGGGGGAGGGATCACAGATACGCAGTATTTT. Residues: CASSLVGGGITDTQYF. Full variable domain (missing parts from reference TRBV5-4 and TRBJ2-3): ETGVTQSPTHLIKTRGQQVTLRCSSQSGHNTVSWYQQALGQGPQFIFQYYREEENGRGNFPPRFSGLQFPNYSSELNVNALELDDSALYLCASSLVGGGITDTQYFGPGTRLTVL.

The chain combines TRBV5-4 with TRBJ1-5; D gene ambiguous. Between the trimmed V and J ends, which lost 1 base and 5 bases, there was a span of 7 bases. Germline V CDR1 and CDR2: SGHNT, YYREEE (reference sequence). The CDR3 length is 13 residues. CDR3 sequence (DNA): TGTGCCAGCAGCTTGTCTACCGATCAGCCCCAGCATTTT. Protein sequence: CASSLSTDQPQHF.